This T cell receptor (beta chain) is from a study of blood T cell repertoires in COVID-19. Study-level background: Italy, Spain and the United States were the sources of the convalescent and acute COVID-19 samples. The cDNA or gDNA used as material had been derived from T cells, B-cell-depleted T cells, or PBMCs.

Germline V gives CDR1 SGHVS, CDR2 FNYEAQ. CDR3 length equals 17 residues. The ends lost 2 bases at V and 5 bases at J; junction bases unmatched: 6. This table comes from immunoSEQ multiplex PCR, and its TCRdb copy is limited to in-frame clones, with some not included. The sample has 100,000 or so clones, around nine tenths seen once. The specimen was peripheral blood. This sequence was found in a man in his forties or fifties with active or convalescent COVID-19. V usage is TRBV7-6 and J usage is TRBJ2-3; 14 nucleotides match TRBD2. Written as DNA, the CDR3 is TGTGCCAGCAGCTTAATGACTAGCGGGGGGGGTATAGATACGCAGTATTTT. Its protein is CASSLMTSGGGIDTQYF.